This T cell receptor beta chain was profiled in a study of blood T cells in healthy people across ages. Study observations and caveats: The donors' CMV status was not determined, possibly confounding changes in expanded clonotypes.

Concerning this clonotype itself: The antigen remains unidentified. At one end, the junction sequence differs from germline, possibly due to a read error.

The CDR3 is 13 residues long. Germline V CDR1 and CDR2: ENHRY, SYGVKD. Sample-barcoded 5' priming and a J-beta primer mix drove a second PCR of roughly 6 to 12 cycles. Using its own MiXCR run on the 5' RACE reads, TCRdb lists one record per CDR3 protein. The table records some 1.5 million distinct CDR3 sequences, roughly 28% of them present only once. This chain joins TRBV10-3 and TRBJ2-3; TRBD2 matches at 7 bases. The material sequenced was blood. This TCR came from a young woman in good health. CDR3 amino acids: CAISREGTDTRYF. The DNA for the CDR3 is TGTGCCATCAGTAGGGAGGGAACAGATACGCGGTATTTT.